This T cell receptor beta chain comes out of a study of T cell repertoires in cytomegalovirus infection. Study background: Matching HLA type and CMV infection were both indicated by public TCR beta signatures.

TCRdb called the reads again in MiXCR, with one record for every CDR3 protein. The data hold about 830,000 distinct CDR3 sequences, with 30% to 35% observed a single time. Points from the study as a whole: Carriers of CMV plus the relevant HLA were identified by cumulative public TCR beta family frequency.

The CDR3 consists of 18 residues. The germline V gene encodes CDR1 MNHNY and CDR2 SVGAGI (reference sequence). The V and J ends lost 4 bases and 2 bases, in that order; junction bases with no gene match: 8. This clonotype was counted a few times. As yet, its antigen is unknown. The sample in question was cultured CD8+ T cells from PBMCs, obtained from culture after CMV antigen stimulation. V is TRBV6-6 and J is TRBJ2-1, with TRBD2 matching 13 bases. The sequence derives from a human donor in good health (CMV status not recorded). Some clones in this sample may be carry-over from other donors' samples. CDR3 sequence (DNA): TGTGCCAGCAGTTCCCCGACTAGCGGGGGGTATACCTACAATGAGCAGTTCTTC. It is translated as CASSSPTSGGYTYNEQFF.